This T cell receptor beta chain was observed in a study of identical twins (dated by TCRdb to about 2016). For the wider study: The study deep-sequenced TCR alpha and beta repertoires from monozygotic twins, unrelated adults of various ages and cord blood to test whether fetal clonotypes persist. Replicate twin experiments were performed at different times using different library preparation protocols to rule out contamination. General conclusions and limits of the study: Compared with coincidental sharing between unrelated individuals, an excess of low generation-probability sequences was observed among out-of-frame TCR alpha sequences shared between twins. Recombination models systematically underestimated out-of-frame TCR alpha sharing in monozygotic twins but agreed with sharing between unrelated individuals. Abundant cord blood beta clonotypes carried fewer insertions; young adult naive repertoires showed a weaker similar trend, while memory repertoires showed none. Because the same donors could not be followed over many years, conclusions were based on cross-sectional statistical analysis. The excess sharing between twins in beta out-of-frame sequences was weaker because fewer shared sequences reduced the signal-to-noise ratio. Zero-insertion analyses could be partly confounded by invariant T cells such as MAIT and iNKT, although diverse VJ usage argued against such confounding for most clonotypes.

The library was prepared using 5' RACE. The listed sequencing device is Illumina HiSeq 2000. Template switching introduced a universal primer binding site; the final cDNA contained a unique molecular identifier, enabling accurate counting of TCR cDNA molecules. First-strand cDNA for TCR alpha and beta chains was synthesized from specific primers in the conserved constant-segment region. Each cDNA library was double barcoded, with a SMART-Mk sample barcode plus Illumina barcodes, to control for contamination. Two successive PCR steps introduced TruSeq adapter sequences along with Illumina sample barcodes. The TCR alpha and beta cDNA libraries were sequenced on the Illumina HiSeq platform using custom primers. The paper's data handling went like this. Raw reads were processed with MiGEC to extract unique molecular identifiers, and MiXCR was used to determine CDR3 positions. For each individual, recombination models were inferred using an EM algorithm with the repgenHMM and IGoR tools. Shared clonotypes were analyzed with the tcR package in R, and sharing was normalized by the product of cloneset sizes. To study raw recombination free of thymic and clonal selection effects, out-of-frame nonproductive sequences were analyzed. TCRdb's own reprocessing of the public reads used fastp at Q25 and MiXCR and kept productive beta chains. Each record represents a unique CDR3 protein, reported with the most common genes and DNA among its rows. For this entry, the V and J calls and clone size follow TCRdb and not the study's own pipeline. In all, the sample holds a few hundred thousand distinct CDR3 sequences, and about 8.5% of those were seen once. In total, the top ten clones hold over 2.5% of the sample.

In the germline V gene, CDR1 corresponds to SGDLS and CDR2 to YYNGEE. The germline V end is reduced by 3 bases and the J end by 5 bases; junction bases left unmatched: 1. Its CDR3 holds 13 amino acids, cysteine through phenylalanine. The sequence is cut down to CDR3 DNA, 39 bases in frame from base 1. This clonotype was counted between two and nine times. This clone's antigen is unknown. No per-base quality is available; no much larger clone lies one base away. Every donor in the study was a healthy Caucasian. Three pairs of female monozygotic twins, all aged roughly 18 to 30 years, made up the twin cohort. Positive isolation kits from Invitrogen were used to isolate CD4+ and CD8+ T cell populations. The sample was also reused in another study, on yellow fever vaccine responses in identical twins. Per the second study: According to the authors, the vaccine-induced T cell response in identical twins seemed to be partly convergent and partly specific to each individual. In identical twins, the study followed T cell clones that responded to the vaccine with precision.

Recombination linked TRBV9 to TRBJ2-3; TRBD2 matches 9 bases in the middle. Specimen: CD8+ T cells sorted from blood. The sequence was collected from a woman aged 18-29 years in good health. The CDR3 reads as follows: CASSASGEDTQYF. The bases read TGTGCCAGCAGCGCTAGCGGGGAAGATACGCAGTATTTT.